These 30 T cell receptor beta chains were all obtained from the same sample, sequenced in a study of cytomegalovirus exposure and HLA in healthy donors. The PCR was carried out with 60 Vbeta primers and 13 Jbeta primers. The table came from immunoSEQ multiplex PCR; TCRdb's copy has only in-frame clones and leaves some out. The sample consists of about 190,000 clones, around 90% of them appearing once. The material sequenced was PBMCs. The receptors here all came from a boy between 2 and 10 years old in good health and CMV-seronegative.

J is TRBJ2-1 and V is TRBV28; perhaps TRBD2 as D (5 bases). Germline V CDR1 and CDR2: MDHEN, SYDVKM. Trimming took off 6 bases at V and 6 bases at J, with 18 bases between the two ends. The CDR3 sequence is 15 residues long. The CDR3 loop is CASRWTFARSNEQFF. In DNA, the CDR3 is TGTGCCAGCAGATGGACTTTCGCCAGATCCAATGAGCAGTTCTTC.

In its sample, this clone was seen once. The chain carries TRBV7-3 and TRBJ2-3; 9 bases line up with TRBD2. V trimming: 6 bases; J trimming: 4 bases; junction bases outside the gene matches: 11. CDR3 length: 16 amino acids. Germline V CDR1 and CDR2: SGHTA, FQGTGA. CDR3 loop: CASRRSLAGEADTQYF. CDR3 nucleotide sequence: TGTGCCAGCAGGCGTTCCTTAGCGGGAGAGGCAGATACGCAGTATTTT.

The chain combines TRBV7-9 with TRBJ1-5; 7 nucleotides align to TRBD1. The V segment lost 8 bases and the J segment 1 base; nucleotides outside the gene matches: 5. From germline, CDR1 is SEHNR and CDR2 FQNEAQ (reference sequence). The CDR3 is 14 amino acids. The CDR3 DNA is TGTGCCAGCGGACAGGAGCTGAGCAATCAGCCCCAGCATTTT. Translation: CASGQELSNQPQHF.

The chain is built from TRBV2 and TRBJ2-5; 7 bases fit TRBD1. CDR1 SNHLY and CDR2 FYNNEI come from the germline V gene. Losses at the gene ends were 3 bases for V and 5 bases for J; bases not matched to a gene: 9. The CDR3 is made up of 15 amino acids. For the CDR3, the DNA is TGTGCCAGCAGTGAGCAGACAGGGAATCGGGAGACCCAGTACTTC. Encoded protein: CASSEQTGNRETQYF.

This clone was found once. This rearrangement joins TRBV5-4 to TRBJ2-2; maybe TRBD1 (5 bases). The CDR3 is 13 residues long. Germline loops: CDR1 SGHNT, CDR2 YYREEE (reference sequence). Trimming shortened V by 6 bases and J by 8 bases, and 14 bases separated the two germline ends. CDR3 coding DNA: TGTGCCAGCACCCCGGCAGGGTCGGGGGAGCTGTTTTTT. Its translation is CASTPAGSGELFF.

The chain carries TRBV9 and TRBJ2-3; D uncertain. The CDR3 contains 12 residues. V was cut by 4 bases and J by 6 bases, with 9 bases left in between. Germline loops: CDR1 SGDLS, CDR2 YYNGEE. CDR3 sequence: CASSPNTDTQYF. Written as DNA, the CDR3 is TGTGCCAGCAGCCCCAACACCGATACGCAGTATTTT.

This clone has only a few counts. This CDR3 is missing its conserved last phenylalanine or tryptophan, likely due to a read error. No DNA is shown, since the ends of the CDR3 on it are uncertain; the CDR3 is the one TCRdb lists. The chain has TRBV10-1 and TRBJ1-1; the D call in the table, TRBD1, was not verified against the DNA. The CDR3 has 11 residues if both end residues are counted. CDR1 and CDR2 (germline): WNHNN, SYGVQD (reference sequence). CDR3 residues: CASSETKGQRI.

The chain employs TRBV5-1 and TRBJ2-7, with 16 bases fitting TRBD2. The CDR3 runs 18 residues. Germline V lookup: CDR1 SGHRS, CDR2 YFSETQ. Germline trimming cut 2 bases from V and 0 bases from J; bases unmatched to any gene: 5. CDR3 bases: TGCGCCAGCAGCTTTTTCGGGACTAGCGGGAGGGCCTCCTACGAGCAGTACTTC. Residues: CASSFFGTSGRASYEQYF.

V usage is TRBV6-5 and J usage is TRBJ2-3, with 9 positions matching TRBD1. There are 16 residues in the CDR3. After removal of 4 bases from V and 1 base from J, the junction contained 6 bases not matched to a gene. CDR1 and CDR2 from the germline V gene are MNHEY and SVGAGI. CDR3 in amino acids: CASSSTDRGGTDTQYF. The CDR3 DNA sequence: TGTGCCAGCAGTTCGACGGACAGGGGAGGCACAGATACGCAGTATTTT.

The genes are TRBV5-5 and TRBJ2-2, with TRBD2 identical over 7 bases. The CDR3 is made up of 16 amino acids. Germline trimming cut 1 base from V and 4 bases from J; bases unmatched to any gene: 7. Germline-derived CDR1 and CDR2 are SGHKS and YYEKEE (reference sequence). The DNA of the CDR3 is TGTGCCAGCAGCTTGCGGGCGGGAGTCGGCACCGGGGAGCTGTTTTTT. As protein: CASSLRAGVGTGELFF.

V and J are TRBV27 and TRBJ2-3, with TRBD2 identical over 10 bases. The CDR3 is 15 residues long. Per germline, CDR1 MNHEY and CDR2 SMNVEV (reference sequence). With V trimmed by 8 bases and J by 2 bases, 7 bases remained unmatched. The DNA for the CDR3 is TGTGCCAGCTTCAAAGCGGGGGGGGTCACAGATACGCAGTATTTT. Protein sequence: CASFKAGGVTDTQYF.

The chain joins TRBV4-1 to TRBJ1-5; D unclear. From germline, CDR1 is MGHRA and CDR2 YSYEKL. There are 16 residues in the CDR3. Trimming pared 4 bases from V and 0 bases from J, leaving 13 bases between. CDR3 region: CASSPHLGDSNQPQHF. As DNA, the CDR3 is TGCGCCAGCAGCCCCCACCTCGGGGATAGCAATCAGCCCCAGCATTTT.

The chain links TRBV28 to TRBJ2-7, with 12 bases aligning to TRBD2. CDR1 and CDR2 from the germline V gene are MDHEN and SYDVKM. This CDR3 has 14 amino acids. V was pared by 6 bases and J by 3 bases, with 3 bases of the junction left unmatched. CDR3 residues: CASRMGLAGYEQYF. The CDR3, as DNA: TGTGCCAGCAGGATGGGACTAGCGGGCTACGAGCAGTACTTC.

V gene TRBV19 combines with J gene TRBJ2-7; TRBD1 aligns across 10 bases. The CDR3 contains 12 residues. The germline V gene has CDR1 LNHDA and CDR2 SQIVND (reference sequence). The V gene end was trimmed by 9 bases and the J gene end by 2 bases; junction bases not matched to a gene: 1. The DNA of the CDR3 is TGTGCCAGCGGGACAGGGGCCTACGAGCAGTACTTC. Translation gives CASGTGAYEQYF.

The table lists this clone with a few counts. The chain is built from TRBV6-6 and TRBJ2-2; TRBD2 matches at 10 bases. The V and J ends lost 6 bases and 2 bases, in that order; junction bases with no gene match: 6. The CDR3 extends over 16 amino acids. Germline V gene lookup returns CDR1 MNHNY and CDR2 SVGAGI (reference sequence). The CDR3 loop reads CASSYRTSGNTGELFF. The CDR3 region has the DNA TGTGCCAGCAGCTACCGGACTAGCGGCAACACCGGGGAGCTGTTTTTT.

The chain uses TRBV5-6 and TRBJ2-7; weak D call: TRBD1 (5 bases). The germline gives CDR1 SGHDT, CDR2 YYEEEE. This CDR3 spans 12 amino acids. Between the trimmed V and J ends, which lost 4 bases and 5 bases, there was a span of 10 bases. In nucleotides, the CDR3 is TGTGCCAGCAGCCTGACAGACCACGAGCAGTACTTC. Translating gives CASSLTDHEQYF. The full variable domain, its missing parts supplied by reference TRBV5-6 and TRBJ2-7, is DAGVTQSPTHLIKTRGQQVTLRCSPKSGHDTVSWYQQALGQGPQFIFQYYEEEERQRGNFPDRFSGHQFPNYSSELNVNALLLGDSALYLCASSLTDHEQYFGPGTRLTVT.

The chain carries TRBV15 and TRBJ2-7; D possibly corresponds to TRBD1 (5 bases). V dropped 5 bases and J dropped 3 bases, with 14 bases sitting between them. Per the germline V gene, CDR1 is LNHNV and CDR2 is YYDKDF (reference sequence). This CDR3 has 14 amino acids. CDR3 bases: TGTGCCACCAGCGTGGGGCATGGGGACTACGAGCAGTACTTC. Translated, it gives CATSVGHGDYEQYF.

The chain uses TRBV30 and TRBJ1-6; D not certain. V lost 8 bases, J lost 9 bases, and 17 bases lay in between. CDR3 length: 13 amino acids. The germline V gene has CDR1 GTSNPN and CDR2 SVGIG (reference sequence). This CDR3 is CARGSQGGSPLHF. CDR3 sequence (DNA): TGTGCCCGCGGCTCGCAAGGAGGTTCACCCCTCCACTTT.

This chain links TRBV13 with TRBJ2-1, with 8 bases that match TRBD2. J gave up 8 bases and V 5 bases, and 5 bases lay outside the gene matches. Germline CDR1 PRHDT, CDR2 FYEKMQ (reference sequence). There are 13 residues in the CDR3. The CDR3 loop reads CASSPTSAYEQFF. The DNA for the CDR3 is TGTGCCAGCAGCCCGACTAGCGCATATGAGCAGTTCTTC.

This clone showed up just once. The chain is built from TRBV2 and TRBJ1-1; no clear D gene. This CDR3 is 16 amino acids long. From germline, CDR1 is SNHLY and CDR2 FYNNEI. V was cut by 1 base and J by 3 bases, with 15 bases left in between. CDR3 sequence: CASSEGGPQDYTEAFF. In nucleotides, the CDR3 is TGTGCCAGCAGTGAAGGGGGTCCCCAGGACTACACTGAAGCTTTCTTT.

The chain has TRBV11-1 and TRBJ2-2; TRBD2 matches at 12 bases. CDR1 is SGHAT and CDR2 is FQDESV in the germline V gene (reference sequence). There are 15 residues in the CDR3. V dropped 4 bases and J dropped 5; count of bases not matched to a gene: 2. CDR3: CASSYLAGGTGELFF. For the CDR3, the DNA is TGTGCCAGCAGCTACCTAGCGGGAGGGACCGGGGAGCTGTTTTTT.

This clone was detected once. The chain combines TRBV5-4 with TRBJ2-2; maybe TRBD1 (6 bases). CDR1 SGHNT and CDR2 YYREEE come from the germline V gene (reference sequence). Trimming left V 0 bases short and J 4 bases short, with 10 bases between. The CDR3 sequence is 15 residues long. This CDR3 reads CASSLEDRTTGELFF. The CDR3 region has the DNA TGTGCCAGCAGCTTGGAGGACAGAACCACCGGGGAGCTGTTTTTT.

This clone was recorded only once. The chain combines TRBV18 with TRBJ2-1, with 9 nucleotides matching TRBD2. V gave up 2 bases and J gave up 8 bases; unmatched junction bases: 4. This CDR3 is 14 amino acids long. Germline CDR1 reads KGHSH; CDR2 reads LQKENI. The CDR3 sequence: CASSPRAGGHEQFF. The CDR3 nucleotides read TGTGCCAGCTCACCAAGGGCGGGGGGGCATGAGCAGTTCTTC.

The V gene is TRBV6-6, the J gene TRBJ2-3; D possibly corresponds to TRBD2 (6 bases). The CDR3 runs 14 residues. V was cut by 4 bases and J by 3 bases, with 11 bases left in between. CDR1 is MNHNY, CDR2 SVGAGI, per germline (reference sequence). As DNA, the CDR3 is TGTGCCAGCAGTTTTCGGGGGAGAACAGATACGCAGTATTTT. It encodes CASSFRGRTDTQYF.

V and J are TRBV29-1 and TRBJ2-3; D may be TRBD1 (5 bases). The CDR3 consists of 14 residues. The germline gives CDR1 SQVTM, CDR2 ANQGSEA. V lost 8 bases and J lost 2, with 17 bases in between. CDR3 loop: CSFARADITDTQYF. The CDR3 region has the DNA TGCAGCTTCGCCAGGGCAGATATCACAGATACGCAGTATTTT.

The chain is built from TRBV5-1 and TRBJ1-4, with D maybe TRBD1 (6 bases). Deletions cut 2 bases from V and 6 bases from J, with 14 bases between. Germline-derived CDR1 and CDR2 are SGHRS and YFSETQ. This CDR3 spans 15 amino acids. The DNA for the CDR3 is TGCGCCAGCAGCTTTACAGGGCCGACGGATGAAAAACTGTTTTTT. Translation gives CASSFTGPTDEKLFF. Full variable domain (rest looked up from reference TRBV5-1 and TRBJ1-4): KAGVTQTPRYLIKTRGQQVTLSCSPISGHRSVSWYQQTPGQGLQFLFEYFSETQRNKGNFPGRFSGRQFSNSRSEMNVSTLELGDSALYLCASSFTGPTDEKLFFGSGTQLSVL.

This clone was detected only a few times. V and J are TRBV6-6 and TRBJ2-1; 7 nucleotides match TRBD2. V lost 2 bases, J lost 5 bases, and 6 bases stayed unmatched. The CDR3 is 15 residues long. The germline CDR1 and CDR2 sequences are MNHNY and SVGAGI (reference sequence). This CDR3 reads CASSYPRERDNEQFF. The CDR3 nucleotides read TGTGCCAGCAGTTACCCGCGGGAGAGGGACAATGAGCAGTTCTTC.

CDR3 nucleotide sequence: TGTGCCAGCAGCCAGACGGGACTAGCGGGAGGGTCCGGGGAGCTGTTTTTT. Protein product: CASSQTGLAGGSGELFF. J is TRBJ2-2 and V is TRBV4-2, with 16 positions matching TRBD2. This CDR3 spans 17 amino acids. The germline CDR1 and CDR2 sequences are LGHNA and YNFKEQ. J gave up 6 bases and V 3 bases, and 4 bases lay outside the gene matches.

In this sample, this clone turned up a few times. The chain is built from TRBV4-1 and TRBJ1-5; D is undetermined. The ends were cut back, 0 bases at V and 6 bases at J, with 6 bases in the middle. This CDR3 has 13 residues. The germline gives CDR1 MGHRA, CDR2 YSYEKL. CDR3 residues: CASSQDLAQPQHF. CDR3 in DNA: TGCGCCAGCAGCCAAGATCTGGCTCAGCCCCAGCATTTT.

The genes are TRBV27 and TRBJ1-2; TRBD1 matches at 7 bases. The CDR3 is made up of 14 amino acids. Germline lookup yields CDR1 MNHEY and CDR2 SMNVEV (reference sequence). V gave up 3 bases and J gave up 7 bases; unmatched junction bases: 8. DNA for the CDR3: TGTGCCAGCAGTTTTGTCGGACAGGCGTTTGGCTACACCTTC. Its protein product is CASSFVGQAFGYTF.